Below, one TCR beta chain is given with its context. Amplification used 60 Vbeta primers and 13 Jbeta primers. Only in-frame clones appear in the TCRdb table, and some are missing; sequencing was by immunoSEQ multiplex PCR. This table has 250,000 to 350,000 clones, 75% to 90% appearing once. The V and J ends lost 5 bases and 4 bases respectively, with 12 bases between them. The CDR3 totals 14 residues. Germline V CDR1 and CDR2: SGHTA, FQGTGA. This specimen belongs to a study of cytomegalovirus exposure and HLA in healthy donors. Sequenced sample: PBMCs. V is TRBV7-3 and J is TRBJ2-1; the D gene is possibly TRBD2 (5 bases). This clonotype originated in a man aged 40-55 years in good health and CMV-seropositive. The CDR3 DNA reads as TGTGCCAGCAGCCCACCCGGACTTTACAATGAGCAGTTCTTC. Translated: CASSPPGLYNEQFF.